This is a list of T cell receptor beta chains from one sample in a study of regulatory T cells in long-lasting Graves disease. TCRdb re-derived calls from the multiplex PCR reads in MiXCR, one entry per CDR3 protein. The profile shows 450,000 to 600,000 distinct CDR3 sequences, about 13% of them singletons. Separately, the same data were catalogued under a study of T cells in Graves' hyperthyroidism and ophthalmopathy.

The source was peripheral blood mononuclear cells (PBMCs), collected at new diagnosis, from a patient treated with antithyroid drugs. The receptors stem from a man aged 25 to 45 with Graves disease. The CDR3 runs from the conserved cysteine through the conserved F or W. D genes are given only for firm matches. The listing skips clone size in some rows; elsewhere it reads once, few, many or a size class.

j_call: TRBJ1-5
d_call: .
clone_size: .
v_call: TRBV12-3/TRBV12-4
cdr3_nt: TGTGCCAGCAGTTCCCGATCGAACAGGGTAACGCGGCCCCAGCATTTT
cdr3_aa: CASSSRSNRVTRPQHF

j_call: TRBJ2-3
d_call: TRBD2
clone_size: few
v_call: TRBV20-1
cdr3_nt: TGCAGTGCCTTAAACCCGACTAGCGGAGATACGCAGTATTTT
cdr3_aa: CSALNPTSGDTQYF

j_call: TRBJ2-1
d_call: .
clone_size: many
v_call: TRBV5-1
cdr3_nt: TGCGCCAGCAGCTTGGAATTTAGGGGTCTCGGGTTCTTC
cdr3_aa: CASSLEFRGLGFF

j_call: TRBJ1-6
d_call: .
clone_size: .
v_call: TRBV27
cdr3_nt: TGTGCCAGCAGTTGGGCGAATTCACCCCTCCACTTT
cdr3_aa: CASSWANSPLHF

j_call: TRBJ2-1
d_call: .
clone_size: .
v_call: TRBV3-1
cdr3_nt: TGTGCCAGCAGCCAAAACAACAGGGACAATGAGCAGTTCTTC
cdr3_aa: CASSQNNRDNEQFF

j_call: TRBJ2-3
d_call: .
clone_size: .
v_call: TRBV6-2/TRBV6-3
cdr3_nt: TGTGCCAGCAGTTACTCGGGCTTCACAGATACGCAGTATTTT
cdr3_aa: CASSYSGFTDTQYF

j_call: TRBJ2-1
d_call: .
clone_size: few
v_call: TRBV5-1
cdr3_nt: TGCGCCAGCAACCCCAACCCGGGCCCCGGTTCTGAGCAGTTCTTC
cdr3_aa: CASNPNPGPGSEQFF

j_call: TRBJ2-7
d_call: .
clone_size: many
v_call: TRBV11-2
cdr3_nt: TGTGCCAGCAGCTTAGATCTGGGTGGGGAGCAGTACTTC
cdr3_aa: CASSLDLGGEQYF

j_call: TRBJ2-7
d_call: .
clone_size: many
v_call: TRBV5-1
cdr3_nt: TGCGCCAGCAGCTTGGATCTGCTCAGGGCGTACGAGCAGTACTTC
cdr3_aa: CASSLDLLRAYEQYF

j_call: TRBJ1-5
d_call: .
clone_size: few
v_call: TRBV3-1
cdr3_nt: TGTGCCAGCAGAGGCAGGGGATACAATCAGCCCCAGCATTTT
cdr3_aa: CASRGRGYNQPQHF

j_call: TRBJ1-2
d_call: .
clone_size: .
v_call: TRBV27
cdr3_nt: TGTGCCAGCAGTTTATCGCGGGGGCGGTTTGGCTACACCTTC
cdr3_aa: CASSLSRGRFGYTF

j_call: TRBJ2-2
d_call: .
clone_size: .
v_call: TRBV5-5
cdr3_nt: TGTGCCAGCAGCCGGACTGACGGAGGCGACACCGGGGAGCTGTTTTTT
cdr3_aa: CASSRTDGGDTGELFF

j_call: TRBJ2-7
d_call: .
clone_size: many
v_call: TRBV7-3
cdr3_nt: TGTGCCACCCACGATCGGGGGACGAGCTCCTACGAGCAGTACTTC
cdr3_aa: CATHDRGTSSYEQYF

j_call: TRBJ1-4
d_call: .
clone_size: many
v_call: TRBV7-9
cdr3_nt: TGTGCCAGCAGCTCCAGTAACCTTAATGAAAAACTGTTTTTT
cdr3_aa: CASSSSNLNEKLFF

j_call: TRBJ2-3
d_call: .
clone_size: many
v_call: TRBV6-1
cdr3_nt: TGTGCCAGCAGTGAAGCCCTGTCTAATACGCAGTATTTT
cdr3_aa: CASSEALSNTQYF

j_call: TRBJ2-5
d_call: .
clone_size: many
v_call: TRBV7-3
cdr3_nt: TGTGCCAGCAGCCCCCTTGGGCAGCCGGAGACCCAGTACTTC
cdr3_aa: CASSPLGQPETQYF

j_call: TRBJ2-2
d_call: TRBD1
clone_size: many
v_call: TRBV9
cdr3_nt: TGTGCCAGCAGCGATACAGGGGGGGGGGAGCTGTTTTTT
cdr3_aa: CASSDTGGGELFF

j_call: TRBJ2-3
d_call: .
clone_size: few
v_call: TRBV24-1
cdr3_nt: TGTGCCACCAGTGAATTCAGGGATTTCCCACCAGATACGCAGTATTTT
cdr3_aa: CATSEFRDFPPDTQYF

j_call: TRBJ1-1
d_call: .
clone_size: many
v_call: TRBV19
cdr3_nt: TGTGCCAGTATGCAGGGTTTAGCGGACACTGAAGCTTTCTTT
cdr3_aa: CASMQGLADTEAFF

j_call: TRBJ2-1
d_call: TRBD2
clone_size: many
v_call: TRBV2
cdr3_nt: TGTGCCAGCAATCAACTAGCGGAGGCAGGGAATGAGCAGTTCTTC
cdr3_aa: CASNQLAEAGNEQFF

j_call: TRBJ2-1
d_call: .
clone_size: many
v_call: TRBV2
cdr3_nt: TGTGCCAGCAGTGAAGGACGGGGGAAGCAGTTCTTC
cdr3_aa: CASSEGRGKQFF

j_call: TRBJ1-5
d_call: .
clone_size: many
v_call: TRBV5-1
cdr3_nt: TGCGCCAGCAGCCTCGGTGCGGGCAATCAGCCCCAGCATTTT
cdr3_aa: CASSLGAGNQPQHF

j_call: TRBJ1-5
d_call: .
clone_size: many
v_call: TRBV27
cdr3_nt: TGTGCCAGCAGTCTAAATGGGGGGGGAAAGCAGCCCCAGCATTTT
cdr3_aa: CASSLNGGGKQPQHF

j_call: TRBJ2-2
d_call: .
clone_size: many
v_call: TRBV7-3
cdr3_nt: TGTGCCAGCAGCTATGGAGTAGGGGAGCTGTTTTTT
cdr3_aa: CASSYGVGELFF

j_call: TRBJ2-1
d_call: TRBD2
clone_size: many
v_call: TRBV15
cdr3_nt: TGTGCCACCAGCGCTGGACTAGCGCGAACCTACAATGAGCAGTTCTTC
cdr3_aa: CATSAGLARTYNEQFF

j_call: TRBJ2-1
d_call: .
clone_size: many
v_call: TRBV27
cdr3_nt: TGTGCCAGCAGTTCGGGAGATAGTTACAATGAGCAGTTCTTC
cdr3_aa: CASSSGDSYNEQFF